This T cell receptor beta chain was captured in a study of cytomegalovirus exposure and HLA in healthy donors. PCR employed 60 Vbeta and 13 Jbeta primers. Profiling relied on immunoSEQ multiplex PCR, and the TCRdb table lists in-frame clones only, not all of them. The sample yields about 91,000 clones, just under 80% seen once. This CDR3 region has 15 residues. With V trimmed by 5 bases and J by 1 base, 3 bases remained unmatched. The germline V gene encodes CDR1 LNHDA and CDR2 SQIVND (reference sequence). This chain joins TRBV19 and TRBJ2-5; 11 nucleotides align to TRBD2. This sequence was found in a male donor in good health and CMV-seropositive. The sample comprised PBMCs. For the CDR3, the DNA is TGTGCCAGTAGTGTGCTAGCGGGGGGCCAAGAGACCCAGTACTTC. It yields the protein CASSVLAGGQETQYF. Filled out from reference TRBV19 and TRBJ2-5, the complete variable domain reads DGGITQSPKYLFRKEGQNVTLSCEQNLNHDAMYWYRQDPGQGLRLIYYSQIVNDFQKGDIAEGYSVSREKKESFPLTVTSAQKNPTAFYLCASSVLAGGQETQYFGPGTRLLVL.